A single sample is the source of the 31 T cell receptor beta chains below, sequenced in a study of vaccination and CD4 T cells after COVID-19. Cultured CD4+ T cell DNA was sequenced using the Oncomine TCR Beta short-read assay. Genomic DNA was extracted from cultured CD4+ T cells. TCRdb independently ran MiXCR on the PCR reads; one entry per CDR3 protein. The table lists just over 7,500 distinct CDR3 sequences, under 40% of them singletons. The treatment denotes: roughly ten-day PBMC culture with coronavirus spike peptide pools or control peptides (ViraFEST assay). An unexposed donor provided the CD4+ T cells, which were collected before the COVID-19 pandemic (2011-2018). Antigens for these TCRs are unknown. Sequenced sample: CD4+ T cells from blood, cultured in vitro. The receptors were gathered from a human donor in good health.

The V call is TRBV7-2, the J call TRBJ1-1, with D hard to call. Deletions cut 7 bases from V and 6 bases from J, with 18 bases between. The CDR3 is made up of 14 amino acids. The germline V gene encodes CDR1 SGHTA and CDR2 FQGNSA. CDR3 DNA sequence: TGTGCCAGCACCAGAAGTCGGACTGTCGCTGAAGCTTTCTTT. Translating it yields CASTRSRTVAEAFF.

This clonotype showed up just a few times. The genes are TRBV2 and TRBJ2-1; D is undetermined. The V end lost 2 bases, the J end lost 6 bases, and 5 bases lay between the germline ends. The CDR3 covers 12 residues. In germline, CDR1 is SNHLY, CDR2 FYNNEI. CDR3 sequence reads: CASSENTNEQFF. In nucleotides, the CDR3 is TGTGCCAGCAGTGAAAACACCAATGAGCAGTTCTTC.

This clonotype was detected a few times. The chain has TRBV20-1 and TRBJ2-3; TRBD1 might be the D (8 bases). Looked up from germline, CDR1 is DFQATT and CDR2 is SNEGSKA (reference sequence). The CDR3 runs to 13 residues. The ends were cut back, 5 bases at V and 6 bases at J, with 15 bases in the middle. This chain's CDR3 is CSALTGEGDTQYF. The DNA of the CDR3 is TGCAGTGCTCTGACAGGGGAGGGGGATACGCAGTATTTT.

The rearrangement links TRBV20-1 to TRBJ2-7; D is perhaps TRBD1 (5 bases). Germline V gives CDR1 DFQATT, CDR2 SNEGSKA (reference sequence). Trimming removed 4 bases at V and 3 bases at J, with 7 bases between. This CDR3 region has 11 residues. As DNA, the CDR3 is TGCAGTGCTACCAGGGACTACGAGCAGTACTTC. This translates into CSATRDYEQYF.

This clonotype was observed a few times. V and J are TRBV7-2 and TRBJ1-2; 7 bases agree with TRBD1. Germline CDR1 and CDR2: SGHTA and FQGNSA. The length of the CDR3 is 13 residues. Germline trimming cut 5 bases from V and 6 bases from J; bases unmatched to any gene: 6. CDR3: CASSPKGANGYTF. DNA of the CDR3: TGTGCCAGCAGCCCCAAGGGGGCTAATGGCTACACCTTC.

This clonotype was seen a few times. The gene calls are TRBV6-2 or TRBV6-3 and TRBJ2-7, with 10 bases lining up with TRBD2. V was pared by 2 bases and J by 8 bases, with 6 bases of the junction left unmatched. Germline lookup yields CDR1 MNHEY and CDR2 SVGEGT. CDR3 length: 14 amino acids. The CDR3 nucleotides read TGTGCCAGCAGTTACGTCCTAGCGGGAGTGCAGCAGTACTTC. It codes for CASSYVLAGVQQYF.

This clonotype has only a few counts. The V gene is TRBV7-2, the J gene TRBJ2-7; 7 bases map to TRBD1. The CDR3 runs to 15 residues. CDR1 is SGHTA and CDR2 is FQGNSA in the germline V gene. J was trimmed by 4 bases and V by 5 bases; bases with no gene match: 11. CDR3 coding DNA: TGTGCCAGCAGCATGAGACAGGGCAAGGGGTACGAGCAGTACTTC. Amino acid sequence: CASSMRQGKGYEQYF.

The rearrangement uses TRBV20-1 and TRBJ1-4; D is ambiguous. Looked up from germline, CDR1 is DFQATT and CDR2 is SNEGSKA (reference sequence). CDR3 size: 14 residues. V lost 5 bases and J 0 bases, leaving 10 bases between the germline ends. CDR3: CSAARSTTNEKLFF. The CDR3, as DNA: TGCAGTGCTGCAAGGTCCACAACTAATGAAAAACTGTTTTTT.

This clonotype was seen more than once but under ten times. This chain's CDR3 is CASSSGSAGYTF. Written as DNA, the CDR3 is TGTGCCAGCAGTTCAGGGTCCGCTGGCTACACCTTC. The rearrangement links TRBV6-5 to TRBJ1-2; the D gene is possibly TRBD1 (5 bases). CDR1 and CDR2 (germline): MNHEY, SVGAGI. V lost 4 bases, J lost 7 bases, and 10 bases lay in between. This CDR3 comprises 12 residues.

CDR3 protein: CASSYPSTSGSFNEQFF. The CDR3 coding sequence is TGTGCCAGCAGTTATCCATCGACTAGCGGGAGTTTCAATGAGCAGTTCTTC. The J gene is TRBJ2-1, the V gene TRBV28, with 12 bases that match TRBD2. The ends lost 4 bases at V and 6 bases at J; junction bases unmatched: 10. CDR3 size: 17 residues. Germline CDR1 is MDHEN and CDR2 is SYDVKM.

This clonotype has a single count. This chain joins TRBV11-1 and TRBJ2-2; the D gene is possibly TRBD2 (6 bases). CDR1 SGHAT and CDR2 FQDESV come from the germline V gene (reference sequence). V dropped 3 bases and J dropped 4 bases, with 12 bases sitting between them. The CDR3 sequence is 15 residues long. The DNA of the CDR3 is TGTGCCAGCAGCTTGGGAGGACCCTTCACCGGGGAGCTGTTTTTT. Encoded protein: CASSLGGPFTGELFF.

This clonotype was seen only a few times. The rearrangement uses TRBV2 and TRBJ2-7, with 8 bases identical to TRBD2. CDR3 length equals 16 residues. V was clipped by 7 bases and J by 12 bases; unmatched bases: 23. CDR1 and CDR2 (germline): SNHLY, FYNNEI. Here the CDR3 reads CASTELPTSGGVGGYF. For the CDR3, the DNA is TGTGCCAGCACCGAGCTCCCCACTAGCGGAGGGGTTGGGGGGTACTTC.

This rearrangement joins TRBV28 to TRBJ2-1; D may be TRBD1 (5 bases). This CDR3 region has 16 residues. The V gene's germline CDR1 is MDHEN and CDR2 SYDVKM. Trimming took 3 bases from V and 2 from J, leaving 14 bases between them. In DNA form, the CDR3 reads TGTGCCAGCAGTTTCTCAGGGCCACAGCCCTACAATGAGCAGTTCTTC. This gives the protein CASSFSGPQPYNEQFF.

The genes are TRBV10-3 and TRBJ1-5; possible D gene TRBD1, 5 bases. Germline CDR1 is ENHRY and CDR2 is SYGVKD. There are 14 residues in the CDR3. V was cut by 8 bases and J by 4 bases, with 15 bases left in between. In nucleotides, the CDR3 is TGTGCCATCGGGCCTGGTAGGGGAAATCAGCCCCAGCATTTT. Its translation: CAIGPGRGNQPQHF.

V usage is TRBV7-9 and J usage is TRBJ2-7; D unresolved. V was clipped by 5 bases and J by 3 bases, with 5 bases between them. CDR3 size: 11 residues. Per germline, CDR1 SEHNR and CDR2 FQNEAQ (reference sequence). CDR3 nucleotide sequence: TGTGCCAGCAGCCCTCTCTACGAGCAGTACTTC. It specifies CASSPLYEQYF.

This rearrangement joins TRBV20-1 to TRBJ2-3; 12 bases line up with TRBD2. The germline gives CDR1 DFQATT, CDR2 SNEGSKA (reference sequence). Trimming took 5 bases from V and 4 from J; bases not matched to a gene: 22. This CDR3 has 20 amino acids. CDR3 in amino acids: CSAPFHALAGGASYSDTQYF. The CDR3 region has the DNA TGCAGTGCTCCCTTCCACGCACTAGCGGGAGGTGCAAGTTATTCAGATACGCAGTATTTT.

This clonotype was counted a few times. This chain joins TRBV28 and TRBJ1-1; D is unclear. Trimming pared 2 bases from V and 7 bases from J, leaving 8 bases between. Germline CDR1 MDHEN, CDR2 SYDVKM. CDR3 length: 12 amino acids. CDR3 nucleotides: TGTGCCAGCAGTTTAGGGATGGGTGAAGCTTTCTTT. Encoded protein: CASSLGMGEAFF. Using reference TRBV28 and TRBJ1-1 for the parts outside the CDR3, the full variable domain is DVKVTQSSRYLVKRTGEKVFLECVQDMDHENMFWYRQDPGLGLRLIYFSYDVKMKEKGDIPEGYSVSREKKERFSLILESASTNQTSMYLCASSLGMGEAFFGQGTRLTVV.

The chain couples TRBV5-1 to TRBJ1-1; 12 bases are a match to TRBD1. V was clipped by 6 bases and J by 1 base; unmatched bases: 16. The CDR3 extends over 19 amino acids. Germline V gene data show CDR1 as SGHRS and CDR2 as YFSETQ. This chain's CDR3 is CASIRETWDRGLRNTEAFF. CDR3 DNA sequence: TGCGCCAGCATCCGAGAAACTTGGGACAGGGGGCTCAGGAACACTGAAGCTTTCTTT.

This clonotype was observed once. The V gene is TRBV11-1, the J gene TRBJ2-7; D call uncertain. Germline assignment: CDR1 SGHAT and CDR2 FQDESV (reference sequence). The germline V and J ends were trimmed by 5 bases and 0 bases, with 20 bases remaining between them. The CDR3 consists of 17 residues. The CDR3 here is CASSLSRHAAASYEQYF. The CDR3 DNA sequence: TGTGCCAGCAGCCTTAGCCGACACGCCGCAGCCTCCTACGAGCAGTACTTC.

The CDR3 DNA sequence: TGTGCCTGGACCCCCAGGGCCCCCTACAATGAGCAGTTCTTC. This sequence encodes CAWTPRAPYNEQFF. The V gene is TRBV30, the J gene TRBJ2-1; tentative D call: TRBD1 (5 bases). The germline V and J ends were trimmed by 4 bases and 2 bases, with 12 bases remaining between them. CDR3 length: 14 residues. Germline CDR1 is GTSNPN and CDR2 is SVGIG (reference sequence).

This chain joins TRBV7-9 and TRBJ2-5; D not resolved. CDR3 length: 14 amino acids. Germline V gene sequence: CDR1 SEHNR, CDR2 FQNEAQ (reference sequence). Trimming stripped 1 base from V and 0 bases from J, with 6 bases between. The CDR3 sequence is CASSLVRYQETQYF. CDR3 DNA sequence: TGTGCCAGCAGCTTAGTTCGGTACCAAGAGACCCAGTACTTC.

This clonotype was found once. This chain joins TRBV28 and TRBJ2-1; 10 bases map to TRBD2. The CDR3 length is 13 residues. Trimming at V came to 9 bases and at J to 9 bases, leaving 8 bases not matched to a gene. The germline gives CDR1 MDHEN, CDR2 SYDVKM. The CDR3 DNA follows: TGTGCCAGTTCGCTAGCGGGAGCCCCTGAGCAGTTCTTC. Its protein is CASSLAGAPEQFF.

This clonotype was detected only a few times. The chain couples TRBV6-2 or TRBV6-3 to TRBJ2-2; D possibly corresponds to TRBD1 (6 bases). Germline-derived CDR1 and CDR2 are MNHEY and SVGEGT. V lost 6 bases to trimming and J lost 3 bases, with 14 bases between them. CDR3 length: 15 residues. The CDR3 loop is CASRLTGIYTGELFF. CDR3 in DNA: TGTGCCAGCAGATTGACAGGCATATACACCGGGGAGCTGTTTTTT.

The sample holds a few counts of this clonotype. The chain recombines TRBV27 with TRBJ2-1, with a weak D call TRBD2 (5 bases). The V end was cut by 2 bases, the J end by 4 bases, with 12 bases between. Germline values: CDR1 MNHEY, CDR2 SMNVEV (reference sequence). The CDR3 covers 15 residues. The CDR3 DNA follows: TGTGCCAGCAGTTTAACAGCGGACGGGTACAATGAGCAGTTCTTC. Amino acids: CASSLTADGYNEQFF.

The chain has TRBV19 and TRBJ2-1; no firm D call. Between the trimmed V and J ends, which lost 5 bases and 4 bases, there was a span of 15 bases. The CDR3 covers 15 residues. Germline-derived CDR1 and CDR2 are LNHDA and SQIVND (reference sequence). CDR3 in amino acids: CASSPQRLGYNEQFF. CDR3 sequence (DNA): TGTGCCAGTAGTCCCCAACGGTTGGGGTACAATGAGCAGTTCTTC.

The chain is built from TRBV20-1 and TRBJ2-3; 11 positions agree with TRBD2. This CDR3 contains 15 residues. CDR1 and CDR2 (germline): DFQATT, SNEGSKA (reference sequence). J gave up 3 bases and V 3 bases, and 5 bases lay outside the gene matches. The CDR3 coding sequence is TGCAGTGCTAGGGTACTAGCGGGAGATACAGATACGCAGTATTTT. This sequence encodes CSARVLAGDTDTQYF.

V and J are TRBV7-9 and TRBJ2-1; TRBD2 matches at 14 bases. CDR3 length: 17 residues. Per germline, CDR1 SEHNR and CDR2 FQNEAQ (reference sequence). V gave up 5 bases and J gave up 6 bases; unmatched junction bases: 9. The CDR3 nucleotides are TGTGCCAGCAGCCTTCGCCCCGGGACTAGCGGGAGCAATGAGCAGTTCTTC. Its translation is CASSLRPGTSGSNEQFF.

This clonotype has a handful of counts. The chain links TRBV7-9 to TRBJ2-7, with TRBD2 matching 10 bases. Per germline, CDR1 SEHNR and CDR2 FQNEAQ (reference sequence). After removal of 5 bases from V and 3 bases from J, the junction contained 4 bases not matched to a gene. The CDR3 runs 14 residues. CDR3 nucleotide sequence: TGTGCCAGCAGCCCCCGGACTAGCGGCTACGAGCAGTACTTC. Translation gives CASSPRTSGYEQYF. The full variable domain, completed using reference TRBV7-9 and TRBJ2-7, is DTGVSQNPRHKITKRGQNVTFRCDPISEHNRLYWYRQTLGQGPEFLTYFQNEAQLEKSRLLSDRFSAERPKGSFSTLEIQRTEQGDSAMYLCASSPRTSGYEQYFGPGTRLTVT.

The genes are TRBV27 and TRBJ2-2; 11 nucleotides match TRBD2. Trimming at V came to 3 bases and at J to 6 bases, leaving 12 bases not matched to a gene. Germline loops: CDR1 MNHEY, CDR2 SMNVEV (reference sequence). This CDR3 region has 18 residues. CDR3 coding DNA: TGTGCCAGCAGTTTCCATCAAACTAGCGGGAGTGGCGCCGGGGAGCTGTTTTTT. This sequence encodes CASSFHQTSGSGAGELFF.

The chain joins TRBV6-1 to TRBJ1-6; D perhaps matches TRBD1 (5 bases). The length of the CDR3 is 15 residues. The germline CDR1 and CDR2 sequences are MNHNS and SASEGT. V lost 6 bases to trimming and J lost 0 bases, with 9 bases between them. The CDR3 bases are TGTGCCAGCAGCTCAGACAGCTCCTATAATTCACCCCTCCACTTT. Protein product: CASSSDSSYNSPLHF.

This clonotype occurred a few times. The rearrangement joins TRBV10-3 to TRBJ2-7; perhaps TRBD2 as D (6 bases). Trimming took off 5 bases at V and 4 bases at J, with 18 bases between the two ends. CDR1 ENHRY and CDR2 SYGVKD come from the germline V gene. This CDR3 has 15 residues. The CDR3 DNA reads TGTGCCATCAGTCCCGCCCTCTCGCGGGGTTACGAGCAGTACTTC. Protein sequence: CAISPALSRGYEQYF.